This record looks at one T cell receptor (beta chain) sequence and its context. Antigen unknown. The data stem from a study of cytomegalovirus exposure and HLA in healthy donors. Whole-study findings and limits: Specificity for CMV antigens was confirmed in vitro for three of the CMV-associated chains. A later analysis showed HLA-associated TCR beta chains outstripping equally common others in clonal expansion.

With 60 Vbeta and 13 Jbeta primers, the PCR was carried out. In the authors' workflow: Later, roughly 80 million unique TCR beta chains were counted in an analysis, and some 10 million of them were shared. Profiling relied on immunoSEQ multiplex PCR, and the TCRdb table lists in-frame clones only, not all of them. Clonal size and the V and J genes are those of that table, whereas D and trimming came from the DNA. The data contain some 76,000 clones, under 80% of them singletons. Per the germline V gene, CDR1 is MNHNS and CDR2 is SASEGT. The CDR3 is 13 amino acids. With V trimmed by 8 bases and J by 3 bases, 5 bases remained unmatched.

The rearrangement uses TRBV6-1 and TRBJ2-3; TRBD1 matches at 7 bases. The sequenced material came from PBMCs. This sequence originates from a man aged 55 to 70 in good health and CMV-seropositive. The CDR3 region is CASQTGRTDTQYF. The CDR3 bases are TGTGCCAGCCAGACAGGGAGAACAGATACGCAGTATTTT.